The 8 T cell receptor beta chains presented below share a single source sample, sequenced in a study of blood T cell repertoires in COVID-19. Data came from immunoSEQ multiplex PCR; TCRdb stores just in-frame clones and leaves some out. Seen here are some 300,000 clones, more than 80% observed once, and the top ten hold 6.3%. The sequenced material came from peripheral blood. Receptors originate from a woman aged 45-60 years with COVID-19, enrolled during active disease.

This clone showed up just a few times. The chain combines TRBV2 with TRBJ1-2; unclear D gene. The V gene's germline CDR1 is SNHLY and CDR2 FYNNEI. The V end lost 4 bases, the J end lost 1 base, and 16 bases lay between the germline ends. This CDR3 has 16 residues. CDR3 DNA sequence: TGTGCCAGCAGTGGCGGTTTCGGCCACCTTAACTATGGCTACACCTTC. Encoded protein: CASSGGFGHLNYGYTF. The variable domain in full, with the rest retrieved from reference TRBV2 and TRBJ1-2, is EPEVTQTPSHQVTQMGQEVILRCVPISNHLYFYWYRQILGQKVEFLVSFYNNEISEKSEIFDDQFSVERPDGSNFTLKIRSTKLEDSAMYFCASSGGFGHLNYGYTFGSGTRLTVV.

The V gene is TRBV5-4, the J gene TRBJ1-6; 9 bases are shared with TRBD1. V shed 2 bases and J 7 bases; nucleotides not matched to a gene: 7. The length of the CDR3 is 16 residues. Germline V gives CDR1 SGHNT, CDR2 YYREEE (reference sequence). The CDR3: CASSFPGQGGNSPLHF. CDR3 DNA sequence: TGTGCCAGCAGCTTCCCGGGACAGGGAGGGAATTCACCCCTCCACTTT.

The CDR3 here is CAWSDQGNQPQHF. CDR3 DNA sequence: TGTGCCTGGAGTGATCAGGGCAATCAGCCCCAGCATTTT. This chain uses TRBV30 with TRBJ1-5; D remains unclear. This CDR3 contains 13 residues. The V end was cut by 1 base, the J end by 2 bases, with 6 bases between. CDR1 is GTSNPN, CDR2 SVGIG, per germline (reference sequence).

This clone was seen repeatedly, ten times or more. The chain links TRBV11-2 to TRBJ1-4; D perhaps matches TRBD1 (6 bases). There are 17 residues in the CDR3. V dropped 3 bases and J dropped 7 bases, with 21 bases sitting between them. Germline values: CDR1 SGHAT, CDR2 FQNNGV. CDR3 region: CASSFPSGSRGGEKLFF. CDR3 in DNA: TGTGCCAGCAGCTTCCCTAGCGGATCTAGGGGGGGTGAAAAACTGTTTTTT.

J is TRBJ2-1 and V is TRBV6-2 or TRBV6-3, with 9 bases lining up with TRBD1. The CDR3 extends over 16 amino acids. V lost 6 bases and J lost 2; bases outside the gene matches: 8. Germline V gives CDR1 MNHEY, CDR2 SVGEGT. CDR3 in amino acids: CASSTPGTGTYNEQFF. The CDR3 nucleotides are TGTGCCAGCAGCACCCCCGGGACAGGGACCTACAATGAGCAGTTCTTC.

This rearrangement joins TRBV9 to TRBJ2-1, with no clear D. Germline-derived CDR1 and CDR2 are SGDLS and YYNGEE. V was trimmed by 0 bases and J by 5 bases, leaving 15 bases between them. The CDR3 runs 16 residues. CDR3 sequence: CASSVVSRPTHNEQFF. DNA for the CDR3: TGTGCCAGCAGCGTAGTTTCACGACCGACACACAATGAGCAGTTCTTC. The full variable domain, in which reference TRBV9 and TRBJ2-1 provide the parts outside the CDR3, is DSGVTQTPKHLITATGQRVTLRCSPRSGDLSVYWYQQSLDQGLQFLIQYYNGEERAKGNILERFSAQQFPDLHSELNLSSLELGDSALYFCASSVVSRPTHNEQFFGPGTRLTVL.

V is TRBV4-1 and J is TRBJ2-3, with a possible D match to TRBD2 (5 bases). This CDR3 comprises 17 residues. V gave up 0 bases and J gave up 1 base, with 14 bases separating them. Germline V lookup: CDR1 MGHRA, CDR2 YSYEKL. Here the CDR3 reads CASSQERAERGTDTQYF. Written as DNA, the CDR3 is TGCGCCAGCAGCCAAGAGAGGGCCGAAAGAGGCACAGATACGCAGTATTTT.

V is TRBV20-1 and J is TRBJ2-3, with D hard to call. V was pared by 4 bases and J by 12 bases, with 11 bases between. Germline assignment: CDR1 DFQATT and CDR2 SNEGSKA (reference sequence). There are 10 residues in the CDR3. DNA for the CDR3: TGCAGTGCTACCTCCCCTCCCCAGTATTTT. Its translation: CSATSPPQYF.